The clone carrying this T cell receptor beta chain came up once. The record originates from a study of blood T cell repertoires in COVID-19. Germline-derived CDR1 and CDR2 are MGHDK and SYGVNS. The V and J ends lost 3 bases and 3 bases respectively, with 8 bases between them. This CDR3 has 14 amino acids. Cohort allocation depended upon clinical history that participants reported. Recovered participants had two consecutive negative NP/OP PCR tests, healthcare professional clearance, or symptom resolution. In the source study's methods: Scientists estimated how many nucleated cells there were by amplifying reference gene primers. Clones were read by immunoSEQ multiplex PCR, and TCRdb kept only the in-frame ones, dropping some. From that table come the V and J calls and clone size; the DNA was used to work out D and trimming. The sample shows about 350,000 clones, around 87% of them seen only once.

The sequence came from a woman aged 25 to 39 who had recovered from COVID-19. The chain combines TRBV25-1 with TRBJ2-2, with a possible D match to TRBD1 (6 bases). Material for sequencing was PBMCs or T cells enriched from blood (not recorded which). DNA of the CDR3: TGTGCCAGCAGTGACGGGACATACACCGGGGAGCTGTTTTTT. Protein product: CASSDGTYTGELFF.